This T cell receptor (beta chain) was sequenced during a study of early T cells in non-severe SARS-CoV-2 infection. Study summary: Whole-blood bulk RNA, unsorted, was sequenced, and chains were unpaired. General study points: Private and CD4 specificities were missed by VDJdb matching, which favored anti-spike CD8 responses.

This CDR3 region has 15 residues. Trimming shortened V by 5 bases and J by 0 bases, and 13 bases separated the two germline ends. Germline V lookup: CDR1 MNHNS, CDR2 SASEGT. Concerning this clonotype itself: Its antigen is currently unknown.

Unique molecular identifiers were attached to individual cDNA molecules. MiXCR was run by TCRdb on the 5' RACE reads, yielding one entry per CDR3 protein. The repertoire holds about 40,000 distinct CDR3 sequences, with roughly 5% as singletons. This chain links TRBV6-1 with TRBJ1-2; D may be TRBD1 (6 bases). The source material was whole blood. The receptor was derived from an adult who was a healthcare worker with PCR-confirmed SARS-CoV-2 infection or an uninfected control (not recorded which). CDR3 coding DNA: TGTGCCAGCAGTCCTAGGGGGACCGCTAACTATGGCTACACCTTC. It encodes CASSPRGTANYGYTF.